The clone carrying this T cell receptor (beta chain) was observed once. Reverse transcription of roughly 0.5 to 1 ug RNA used random hexamers. Across 54 Vbeta and 13 Jbeta, immunoSEQ multiplex PCR amplified TCR beta CDR3. TCRdb recomputed calls from the immunoSEQ multiplex PCR reads with MiXCR, one row per CDR3 protein. This sample carries 100,000 to 150,000 distinct CDR3 sequences, about 95% of them seen once, and the ten largest clones take 0.087%. The source of the sample is a study of CD8 T cells in Susac syndrome. The germline V gene has CDR1 SGHNT and CDR2 YYREEE (reference sequence). V was pared by 3 bases and J by 7 bases, with 9 bases of the junction left unmatched. This CDR3 has 14 residues. Sequencing of TCR beta was performed on blood CD8+ and CD4+ T cells.

The genes are TRBV5-4 and TRBJ2-7; the match to TRBD1 covers 8 bases. Sequences were obtained from CD4+ T cells from PBMCs. The source of this sequence is a human donor in good health. DNA of the CDR3: TGTGCCAGCAGCTACCCCCCCGGGACAGGTGAGCAGTACTTC. Its translation: CASSYPPGTGEQYF.